Listed here is a single T cell receptor (beta chain). This sample is part of a study of blood T cell repertoires in COVID-19. Here immunoSEQ multiplex PCR was the method, and the copy in TCRdb shows in-frame clones only, minus some. The sample holds about 220,000 clones, 75% to 90% seen once. The sequencing sample was made of peripheral blood. This receptor was identified in a human donor in a cohort sampled during active COVID-19.

In DNA, the CDR3 is TGCGCCAGCAGCACAGGGGGGGACGAGCAGTACTTC. Protein product: CASSTGGDEQYF. V gene TRBV5-1 combines with J gene TRBJ2-7; D is perhaps TRBD1 (8 bases). CDR1 and CDR2 from the germline V gene are SGHRS and YFSETQ. The CDR3 runs to 12 residues. Between the trimmed V and J ends, which lost 4 bases and 5 bases, there was a span of 10 bases. The entire variable domain, with the rest obtained from reference TRBV5-1 and TRBJ2-7, is as follows: KAGVTQTPRYLIKTRGQQVTLSCSPISGHRSVSWYQQTPGQGLQFLFEYFSETQRNKGNFPGRFSGRQFSNSRSEMNVSTLELGDSALYLCASSTGGDEQYFGPGTRLTVT.